Sequencing of this T cell receptor (beta chain) was carried out in a study of identical twins. From the 5' RACE reads, TCRdb called clonotypes with MiXCR, one entry per CDR3 protein. The data contain 700,000 or so distinct CDR3 sequences, 21% of them singletons. This clonotype turned up a few times. This same sample was also part of a study on T cells expressing NK-cell markers.

Sequenced sample: PBMCs. The source of this sequence is a woman younger than 30 in good health.

Here the CDR3 DNA reads TGCAGCGTTGAGCCTGGGAGTGAGCAGTTCTTC. This translates into CSVEPGSEQFF. The V call is TRBV29-1, the J call TRBJ2-1; TRBD2 is a possible D gene (5 bases). V was cut by 3 bases and J by 9 bases, with 9 bases left in between. The V gene's germline CDR1 is SQVTM and CDR2 ANQGSEA. This CDR3 region has 11 residues.